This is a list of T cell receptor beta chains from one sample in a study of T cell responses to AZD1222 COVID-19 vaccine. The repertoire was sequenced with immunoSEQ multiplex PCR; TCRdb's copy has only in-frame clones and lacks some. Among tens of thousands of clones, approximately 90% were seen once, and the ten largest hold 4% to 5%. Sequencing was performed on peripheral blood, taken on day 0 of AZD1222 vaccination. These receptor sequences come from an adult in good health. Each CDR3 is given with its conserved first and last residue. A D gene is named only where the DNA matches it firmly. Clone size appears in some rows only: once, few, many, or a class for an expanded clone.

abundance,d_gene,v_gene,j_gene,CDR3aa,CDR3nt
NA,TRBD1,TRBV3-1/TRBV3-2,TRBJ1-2,CASSQGQGNYGYTF,TGTGCCAGCAGCCAAGGACAGGGAAACTATGGCTACACCTTC
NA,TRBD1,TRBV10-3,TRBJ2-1,CAISEWGQGAVNEQFF,TGTGCCATCAGTGAATGGGGACAGGGGGCTGTCAATGAGCAGTTCTTC
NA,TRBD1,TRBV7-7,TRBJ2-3,CASSLGRDRGDNTQYF,TGTGCCAGCAGCTTAGGAAGGGACAGGGGGGATAATACGCAGTATTTT
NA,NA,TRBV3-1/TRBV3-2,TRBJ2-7,CASSQTSYEQYF,TGTGCCAGCAGCCAGACCAGCTACGAGCAGTACTTC
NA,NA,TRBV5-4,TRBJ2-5,CASSSGNSGLETQYF,TGTGCCAGCAGCTCGGGGAACAGCGGGCTAGAGACCCAGTACTTC
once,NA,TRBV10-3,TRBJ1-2,CAIREQGTNYGYTF,TGTGCCATCAGAGAACAGGGTACTAACTATGGCTACACCTTC
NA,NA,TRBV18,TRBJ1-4,CASSLQDRNEKLFF,TGTGCCAGCTCACTACAGGATCGTAATGAAAAACTGTTTTTT
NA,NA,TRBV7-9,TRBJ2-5,CASSISIHQETQYF,TGTGCCAGCAGCATTAGTATCCACCAAGAGACCCAGTACTTC
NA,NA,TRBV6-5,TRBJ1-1,CASSYQIGEAFF,TGTGCCAGCAGTTACCAGATAGGGGAAGCTTTCTTT
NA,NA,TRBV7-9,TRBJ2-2,CASSPGLSTGELFF,TGTGCCAGCAGCCCAGGACTATCCACCGGGGAGCTGTTTTTT
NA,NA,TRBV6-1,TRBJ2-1,CASSEARADSYNEQFF,TGTGCCAGCAGTGAAGCAAGGGCAGATTCCTACAATGAGCAGTTCTTC
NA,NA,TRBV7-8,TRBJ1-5,CASSRWTDRNQPQHF,TGTGCCAGCAGCCGCTGGACCGATCGCAATCAGCCCCAGCATTTT
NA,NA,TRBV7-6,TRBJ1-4,CASSSSPGEKLFF,TGTGCCAGCAGCTCCAGCCCCGGTGAAAAACTGTTTTTT
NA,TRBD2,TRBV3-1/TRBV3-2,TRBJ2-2,CASSQTSGGPYTGELFF,TGTGCCAGCAGCCAAACTAGCGGGGGCCCCTACACCGGGGAGCTGTTTTTT
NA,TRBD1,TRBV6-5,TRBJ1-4,CASSRQGPEKLFF,TGTGCCAGCAGCAGACAGGGGCCAGAAAAACTGTTTTTT
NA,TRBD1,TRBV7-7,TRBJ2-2,CASSLDETGVYTGELFF,TGTGCCAGCAGCTTAGATGAGACAGGGGTATACACCGGGGAGCTGTTTTTT
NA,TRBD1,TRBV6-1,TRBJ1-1,CASSDRINRGGTEAFF,TGTGCCAGCAGTGATCGTATAAACAGGGGAGGGACTGAAGCTTTCTTT
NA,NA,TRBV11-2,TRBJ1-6,CASSLEGVASPLHF,TGTGCCAGCAGCTTAGAGGGGGTTGCCTCACCCCTCCACTTT
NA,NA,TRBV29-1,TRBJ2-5,CSVDRDGGTQYF,TGCAGCGTTGACAGGGACGGGGGGACCCAGTACTTC
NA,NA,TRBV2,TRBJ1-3,CASSGVSGNTIYF,TGTGCCAGCAGTGGGGTCTCTGGAAACACCATATATTTT
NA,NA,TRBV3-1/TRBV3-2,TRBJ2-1,CASSPYRTADNEQFF,TGTGCCAGCAGCCCCTACCGGACAGCAGACAATGAGCAGTTCTTC
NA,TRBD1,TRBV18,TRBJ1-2,CASSPWDSPNYGYTF,TGTGCCAGCTCACCATGGGACAGCCCAAACTATGGCTACACCTTC
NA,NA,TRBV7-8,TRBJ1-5,CASSQRGGPLTNQPQHF,TGTGCCAGCAGCCAACGGGGGGGACCCCTCACCAATCAGCCCCAGCATTTT
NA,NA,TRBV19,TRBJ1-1,CASSSGGGTEAFF,TGTGCCAGTAGTAGCGGAGGGGGAACTGAAGCTTTCTTT
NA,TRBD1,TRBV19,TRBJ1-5,CASSKRRTGGDMHNQPQHF,TGTGCCAGTAGTAAACGAAGGACAGGGGGAGATATGCACAATCAGCCCCAGCATTTT
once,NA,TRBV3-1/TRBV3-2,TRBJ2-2,CASSHGTNTGELFF,TGTGCCAGCAGCCATGGGACAAACACCGGGGAGCTGTTTTTT
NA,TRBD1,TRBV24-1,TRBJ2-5,CATSDGQGATQETQYF,TGTGCCACCAGTGACGGGCAGGGGGCTACCCAAGAGACCCAGTACTTC
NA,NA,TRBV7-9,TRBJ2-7,CASKRDSYEQYF,TGTGCCAGCAAGAGGGACTCCTACGAGCAGTACTTC
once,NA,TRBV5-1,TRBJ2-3,CASSFRAGITDTQYF,TGCGCCAGCAGCTTTCGGGCAGGTATCACAGATACGCAGTATTTT
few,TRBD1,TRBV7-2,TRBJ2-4,CASSLPGQGLAKNIQYF,TGTGCCAGCAGCTTGCCGGGACAGGGACTAGCCAAAAACATTCAGTACTTC
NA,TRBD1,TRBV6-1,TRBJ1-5,CASSEAQGADQPQHF,TGTGCCAGCAGTGAAGCGCAGGGGGCCGATCAGCCCCAGCATTTT
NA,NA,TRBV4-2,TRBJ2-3,CASSQDSSGYTDTQYF,TGTGCCAGCAGCCAAGATAGTAGCGGTTACACAGATACGCAGTATTTT